A single T cell receptor (beta chain) is shown here with its context. The antigen is not known. This sample stems from a study of early T cells in non-severe SARS-CoV-2 infection. At the level of the study: Sequencing targeted bulk RNA from unsorted whole blood, leaving chains unpaired. Study observations and caveats: Matching against VDJdb likely underestimated virus-specific expansions, favoring anti-spike CD8.

Molecules of cDNA were individually given unique molecular identifiers that were attached to them. Via MiXCR, TCRdb re-called the 5' RACE reads, giving one row per CDR3 protein. The table lists some 30,000 distinct CDR3 sequences, roughly 3.9% of them singletons. CDR1 MGHDK and CDR2 SYGVNS come from the germline V gene. With V trimmed by 10 bases and J by 3 bases, 12 bases remained unmatched. The CDR3 is 14 amino acids. This chain links TRBV25-1 with TRBJ2-7, with TRBD2 identical over 7 bases. Sequencing was performed on whole blood. The sequence came from an adult who was a healthcare worker with PCR-confirmed SARS-CoV-2 infection or an uninfected control (not recorded which). In DNA, the CDR3 is TGTGCCACCCGGAGTTTGGGAGGGTACTACGAGCAGTACTTC. It translates to CATRSLGGYYEQYF.